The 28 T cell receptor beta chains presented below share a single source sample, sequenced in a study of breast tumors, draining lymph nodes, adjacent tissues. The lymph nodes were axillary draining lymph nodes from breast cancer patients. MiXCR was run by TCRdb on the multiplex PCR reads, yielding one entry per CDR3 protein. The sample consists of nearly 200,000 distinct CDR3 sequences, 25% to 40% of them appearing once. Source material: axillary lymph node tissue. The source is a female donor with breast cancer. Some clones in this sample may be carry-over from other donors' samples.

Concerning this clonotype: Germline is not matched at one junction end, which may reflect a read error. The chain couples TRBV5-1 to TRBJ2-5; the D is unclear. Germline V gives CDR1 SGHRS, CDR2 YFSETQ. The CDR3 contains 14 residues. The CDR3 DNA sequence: TGCGCCAGCAGCTTGGGATTAGTCCAAGACACCCAGTACTTC. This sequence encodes CASSLGLVQDTQYF.

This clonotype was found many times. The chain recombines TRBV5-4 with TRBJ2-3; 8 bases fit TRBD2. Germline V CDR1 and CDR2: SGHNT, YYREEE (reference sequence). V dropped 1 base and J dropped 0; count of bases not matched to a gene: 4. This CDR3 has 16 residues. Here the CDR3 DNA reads TGTGCCAGCAGCTTGAGTCGGGGGGGAAGCACAGATACGCAGTATTTT. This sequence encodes CASSLSRGGSTDTQYF.

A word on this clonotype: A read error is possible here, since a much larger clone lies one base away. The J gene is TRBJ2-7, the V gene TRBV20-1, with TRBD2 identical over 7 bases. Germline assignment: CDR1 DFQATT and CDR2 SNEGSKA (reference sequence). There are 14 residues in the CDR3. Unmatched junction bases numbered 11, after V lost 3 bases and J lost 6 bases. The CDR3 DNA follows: TGCAGTGCTAGTAAACCTAGCGGACGATCCGAGCAGTACTTC. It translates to CSASKPSGRSEQYF.

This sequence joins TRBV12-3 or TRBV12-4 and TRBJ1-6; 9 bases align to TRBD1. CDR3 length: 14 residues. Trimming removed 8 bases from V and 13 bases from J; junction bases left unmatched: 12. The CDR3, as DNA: TGTGCCAGCTCACCAGGACAGGGGAATCAGCCCCTCCACTTT. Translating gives CASSPGQGNQPLHF.

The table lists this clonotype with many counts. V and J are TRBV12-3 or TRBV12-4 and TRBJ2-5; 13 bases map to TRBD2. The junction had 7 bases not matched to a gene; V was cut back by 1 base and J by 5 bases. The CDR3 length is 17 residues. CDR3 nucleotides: TGTGCCAGCAGTTTAGTCCCGGGACTAGCGGGGATCGAGACCCAGTACTTC. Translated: CASSLVPGLAGIETQYF.

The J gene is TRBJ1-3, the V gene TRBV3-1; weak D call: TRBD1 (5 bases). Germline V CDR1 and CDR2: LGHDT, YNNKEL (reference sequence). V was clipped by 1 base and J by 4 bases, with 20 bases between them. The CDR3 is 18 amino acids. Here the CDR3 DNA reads TGTGCCAGCAGCCAAGTATATGAGACAGCCTCCTCGGGAAACACCATATATTTT. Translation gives CASSQVYETASSGNTIYF. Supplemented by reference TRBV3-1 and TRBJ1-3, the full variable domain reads DTAVSQTPKYLVTQMGNDKSIKCEQNLGHDTMYWYKQDSKKFLKIMFSYNNKELIINETVPNRFSPKSPDKAHLNLHINSLELGDSAVYFCASSQVYETASSGNTIYFGEGSWLTVV.

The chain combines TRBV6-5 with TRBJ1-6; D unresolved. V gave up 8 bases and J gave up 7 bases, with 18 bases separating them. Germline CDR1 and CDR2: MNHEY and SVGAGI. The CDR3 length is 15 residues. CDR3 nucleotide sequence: TGTGCCAGCCGTCAGTCGGAGGCCGGGAATTCACCCCTCCACTTT. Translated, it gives CASRQSEAGNSPLHF.

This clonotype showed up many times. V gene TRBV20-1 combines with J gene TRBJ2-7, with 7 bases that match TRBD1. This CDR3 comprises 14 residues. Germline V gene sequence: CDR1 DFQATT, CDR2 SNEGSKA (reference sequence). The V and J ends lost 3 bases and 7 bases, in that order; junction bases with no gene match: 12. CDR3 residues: CSASKDRRQGEQYF. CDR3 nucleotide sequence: TGCAGTGCTAGCAAGGACAGGCGGCAGGGAGAGCAGTACTTC.

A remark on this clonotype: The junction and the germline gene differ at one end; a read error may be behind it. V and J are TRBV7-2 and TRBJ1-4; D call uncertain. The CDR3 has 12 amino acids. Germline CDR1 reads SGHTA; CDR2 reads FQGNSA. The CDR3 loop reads CTGSLHSEKLFF. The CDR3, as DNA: TGTACCGGCAGCTTACACAGTGAAAAACTGTTTTTT.

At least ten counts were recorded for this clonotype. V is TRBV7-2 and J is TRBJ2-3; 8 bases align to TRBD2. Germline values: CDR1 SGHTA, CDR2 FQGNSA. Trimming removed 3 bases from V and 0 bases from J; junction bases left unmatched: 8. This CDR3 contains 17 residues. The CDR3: CASSFPGASGSTDTQYF. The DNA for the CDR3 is TGTGCCAGCAGCTTTCCGGGAGCTAGCGGGAGCACAGATACGCAGTATTTT.

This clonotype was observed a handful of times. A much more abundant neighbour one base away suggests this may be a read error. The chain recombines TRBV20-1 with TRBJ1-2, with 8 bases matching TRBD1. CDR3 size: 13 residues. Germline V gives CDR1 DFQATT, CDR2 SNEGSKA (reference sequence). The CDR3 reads CSARQGAGYAYTF. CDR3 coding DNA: TGCAGTGCTCGTCAGGGGGCAGGCTATGCCTACACCTTC.

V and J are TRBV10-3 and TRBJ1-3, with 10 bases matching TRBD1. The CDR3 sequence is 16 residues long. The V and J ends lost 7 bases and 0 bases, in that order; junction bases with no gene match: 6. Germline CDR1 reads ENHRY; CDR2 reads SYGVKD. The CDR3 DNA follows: TGTGCCATCAAGACAGGGGGCCCTCTCTCTGGAAACACCATATATTTT. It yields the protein CAIKTGGPLSGNTIYF.

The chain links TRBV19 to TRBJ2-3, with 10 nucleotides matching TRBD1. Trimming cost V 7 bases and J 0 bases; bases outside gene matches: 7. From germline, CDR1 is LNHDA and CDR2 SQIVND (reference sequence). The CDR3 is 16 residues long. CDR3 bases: TGTGCCAGTATTAACCGGGACAGGGGTAGCACAGATACGCAGTATTTT. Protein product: CASINRDRGSTDTQYF.

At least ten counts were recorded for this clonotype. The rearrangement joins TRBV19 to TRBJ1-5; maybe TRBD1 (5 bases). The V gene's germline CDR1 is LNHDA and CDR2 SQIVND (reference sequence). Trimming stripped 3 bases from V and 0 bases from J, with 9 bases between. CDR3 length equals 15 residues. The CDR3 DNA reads TGTGCCAGTAGTATCAGTGGGGCTAGCAATCAGCCCCAGCATTTT. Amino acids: CASSISGASNQPQHF.

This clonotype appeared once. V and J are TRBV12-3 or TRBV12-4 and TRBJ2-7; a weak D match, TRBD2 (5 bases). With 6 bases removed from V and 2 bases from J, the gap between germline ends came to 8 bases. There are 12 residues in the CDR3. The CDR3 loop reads CASSTGTYEQYF. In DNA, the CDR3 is TGTGCCAGCAGCACCGGGACCTACGAGCAGTACTTC.

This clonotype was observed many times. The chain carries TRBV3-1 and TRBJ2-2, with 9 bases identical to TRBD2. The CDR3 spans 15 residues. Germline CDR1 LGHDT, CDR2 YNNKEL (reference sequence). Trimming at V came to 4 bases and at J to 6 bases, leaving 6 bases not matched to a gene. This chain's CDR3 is CASSPGLAFPGELFF. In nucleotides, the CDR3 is TGTGCCAGCAGCCCGGGACTAGCCTTTCCCGGGGAGCTGTTTTTT.

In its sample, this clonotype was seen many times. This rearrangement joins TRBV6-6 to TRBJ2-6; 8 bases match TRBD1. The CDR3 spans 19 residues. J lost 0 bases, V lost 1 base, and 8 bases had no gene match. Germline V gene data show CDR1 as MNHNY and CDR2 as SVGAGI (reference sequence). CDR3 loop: CASSYLGDRFSSGANVLTF. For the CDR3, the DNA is TGTGCCAGCAGTTACTTAGGGGACAGGTTTTCCTCTGGGGCCAACGTCCTGACTTTC.

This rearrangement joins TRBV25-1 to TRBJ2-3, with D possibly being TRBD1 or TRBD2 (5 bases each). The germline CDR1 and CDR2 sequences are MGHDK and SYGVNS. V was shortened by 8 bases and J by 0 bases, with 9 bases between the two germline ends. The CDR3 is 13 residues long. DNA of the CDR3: TGTGCCAGCGGGGGAGCTAGCACAGATACGCAGTATTTT. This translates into CASGGASTDTQYF.

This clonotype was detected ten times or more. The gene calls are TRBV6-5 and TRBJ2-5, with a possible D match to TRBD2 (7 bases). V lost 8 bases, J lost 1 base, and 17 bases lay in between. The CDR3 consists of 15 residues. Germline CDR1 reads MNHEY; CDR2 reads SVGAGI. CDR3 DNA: TGTGCCAGCCGCCTGGGCGCGGGGGCCCAAGAGACCCAGTACTTC. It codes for CASRLGAGAQETQYF.

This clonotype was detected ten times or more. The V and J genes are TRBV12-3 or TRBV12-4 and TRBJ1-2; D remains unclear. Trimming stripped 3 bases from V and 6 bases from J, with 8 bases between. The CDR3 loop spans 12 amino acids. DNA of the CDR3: TGTGCCAGCAGTTTCGCCGGTCATGGCTACACCTTC. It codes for CASSFAGHGYTF.

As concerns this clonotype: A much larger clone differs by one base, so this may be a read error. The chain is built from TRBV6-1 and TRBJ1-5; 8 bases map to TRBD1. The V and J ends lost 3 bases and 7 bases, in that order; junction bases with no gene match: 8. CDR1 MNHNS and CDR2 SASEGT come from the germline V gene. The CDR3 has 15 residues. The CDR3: CASSEGQAGRQPQHF. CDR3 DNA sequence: TGTGCCAGCAGTGAGGGACAGGCTGGGCGCCAGCCCCAGCATTTT.

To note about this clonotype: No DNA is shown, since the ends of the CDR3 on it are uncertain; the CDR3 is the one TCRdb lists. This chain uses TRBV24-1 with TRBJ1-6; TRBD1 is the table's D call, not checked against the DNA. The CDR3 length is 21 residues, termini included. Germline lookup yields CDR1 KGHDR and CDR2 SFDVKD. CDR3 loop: CATSDFCASSQERQGRSPLHF.

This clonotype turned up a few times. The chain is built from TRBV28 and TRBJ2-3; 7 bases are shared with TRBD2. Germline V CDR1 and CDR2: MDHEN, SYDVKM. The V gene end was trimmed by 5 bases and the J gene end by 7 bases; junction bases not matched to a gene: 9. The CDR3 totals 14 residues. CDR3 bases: TGTGCCAGCAGTAGGGCGGGAGATCTAAATACGCAGTATTTT. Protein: CASSRAGDLNTQYF. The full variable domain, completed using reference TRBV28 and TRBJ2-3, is DVKVTQSSRYLVKRTGEKVFLECVQDMDHENMFWYRQDPGLGLRLIYFSYDVKMKEKGDIPEGYSVSREKKERFSLILESASTNQTSMYLCASSRAGDLNTQYFGPGTRLTVL.

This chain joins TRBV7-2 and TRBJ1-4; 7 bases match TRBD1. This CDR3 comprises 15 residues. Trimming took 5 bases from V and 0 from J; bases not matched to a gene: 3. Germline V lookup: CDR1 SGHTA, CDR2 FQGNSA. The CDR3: CASSPGQTTNEKLFF. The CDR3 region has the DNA TGTGCCAGCAGCCCGGGACAGACAACTAATGAAAAACTGTTTTTT.

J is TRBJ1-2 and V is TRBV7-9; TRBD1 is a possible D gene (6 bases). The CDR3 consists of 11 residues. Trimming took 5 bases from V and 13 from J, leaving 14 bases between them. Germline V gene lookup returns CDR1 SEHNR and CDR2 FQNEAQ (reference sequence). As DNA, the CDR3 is TGTGCCAGCAGCCGAGTACAGGGATTCACCTTC. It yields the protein CASSRVQGFTF.

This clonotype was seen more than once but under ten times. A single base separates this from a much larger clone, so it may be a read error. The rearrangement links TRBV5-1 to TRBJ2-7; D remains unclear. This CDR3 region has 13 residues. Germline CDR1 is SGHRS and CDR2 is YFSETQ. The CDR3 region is CASSLTSSYDQYF. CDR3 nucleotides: TGCGCCAGCAGCTTGACCAGTTCCTACGACCAGTACTTC. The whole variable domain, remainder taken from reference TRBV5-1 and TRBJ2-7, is KAGVTQTPRYLIKTRGQQVTLSCSPISGHRSVSWYQQTPGQGLQFLFEYFSETQRNKGNFPGRFSGRQFSNSRSEMNVSTLELGDSALYLCASSLTSSYDQYFGPGTRLTVT.

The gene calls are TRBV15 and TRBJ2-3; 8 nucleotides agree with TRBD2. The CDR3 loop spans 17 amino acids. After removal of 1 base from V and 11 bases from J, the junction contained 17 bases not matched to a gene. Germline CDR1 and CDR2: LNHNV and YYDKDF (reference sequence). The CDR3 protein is CATSRATRSGSGSEQYF. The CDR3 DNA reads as TGTGCCACCAGCAGAGCTACGAGGAGCGGGAGTGGTAGTGAGCAGTATTTT.

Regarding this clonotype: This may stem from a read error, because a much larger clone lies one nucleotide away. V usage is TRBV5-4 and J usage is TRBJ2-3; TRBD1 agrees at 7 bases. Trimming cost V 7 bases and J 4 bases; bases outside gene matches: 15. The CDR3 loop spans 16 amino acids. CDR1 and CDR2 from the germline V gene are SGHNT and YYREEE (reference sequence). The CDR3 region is CASGSSTGYRADTQYF. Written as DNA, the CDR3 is TGTGCCAGCGGCTCGTCGACAGGGTATAGGGCAGATACGCAGTATTTT.